The sequence of this T cell receptor (beta chain) was determined in a study of early T cells in non-severe SARS-CoV-2 infection. The overall study: Bulk RNA from unsorted whole blood was sequenced; chains were unpaired.

This CDR3 is 14 amino acids long. V gave up 2 bases and J gave up 2 bases, with 10 bases separating them. Germline-derived CDR1 and CDR2 are MDHEN and SYDVKM. Separate cDNA molecules each had unique molecular identifiers attached to them. TCRdb re-called the 5' RACE reads with MiXCR, one entry per CDR3 protein. There are tens of thousands of distinct CDR3 sequences in the sample; around 12% occur only once, and 0.95% to 1.5% lies in the top ten. At least ten counts were recorded for this clonotype. What it recognizes is unknown. Study-level findings and limits: Anti-spike CD8 responses were favored by VDJdb matching, which missed private and CD4 specificities.

This chain connects TRBV28 to TRBJ2-7; D is uncertain. Source material: whole blood. This sequence was found in an adult who was a healthcare worker with PCR-confirmed SARS-CoV-2 infection or an uninfected control (not recorded which). The DNA of the CDR3 is TGTGCCAGCAGTTTAGGCGGTCTAGCCTACGAGCAGTACTTC. Translated: CASSLGGLAYEQYF.